This record covers a single TCR beta chain. Its specificity is unknown. TCRdb redid the calling of the 5' RACE reads with MiXCR, one entry per CDR3 protein. The sample contains 500,000 to 650,000 distinct CDR3 sequences, about 17% of which appear only once. Per germline, CDR1 LGHDT and CDR2 YNNKEL (reference sequence). V was pared by 4 bases and J by 8 bases, with 1 base of the junction left unmatched. This CDR3 has 11 residues. The data were obtained in a study of T cells after yellow fever vaccination. Regarding the study as a whole: In post-booster samples, most primary-vaccination clones reappeared (approximately 96% CD4, about 91% CD8).

This sequence was found in a man between 18 and 35 years old who received the YFV17D yellow fever vaccine. The chain combines TRBV3-1 with TRBJ1-1; 7 bases align to TRBD1. The source material was PBMCs, sampled 5 days after the first yellow fever vaccination. CDR3 protein: CASSLGQEAFF. CDR3 bases: TGTGCCAGCAGCCTGGGACAGGAAGCTTTCTTT.